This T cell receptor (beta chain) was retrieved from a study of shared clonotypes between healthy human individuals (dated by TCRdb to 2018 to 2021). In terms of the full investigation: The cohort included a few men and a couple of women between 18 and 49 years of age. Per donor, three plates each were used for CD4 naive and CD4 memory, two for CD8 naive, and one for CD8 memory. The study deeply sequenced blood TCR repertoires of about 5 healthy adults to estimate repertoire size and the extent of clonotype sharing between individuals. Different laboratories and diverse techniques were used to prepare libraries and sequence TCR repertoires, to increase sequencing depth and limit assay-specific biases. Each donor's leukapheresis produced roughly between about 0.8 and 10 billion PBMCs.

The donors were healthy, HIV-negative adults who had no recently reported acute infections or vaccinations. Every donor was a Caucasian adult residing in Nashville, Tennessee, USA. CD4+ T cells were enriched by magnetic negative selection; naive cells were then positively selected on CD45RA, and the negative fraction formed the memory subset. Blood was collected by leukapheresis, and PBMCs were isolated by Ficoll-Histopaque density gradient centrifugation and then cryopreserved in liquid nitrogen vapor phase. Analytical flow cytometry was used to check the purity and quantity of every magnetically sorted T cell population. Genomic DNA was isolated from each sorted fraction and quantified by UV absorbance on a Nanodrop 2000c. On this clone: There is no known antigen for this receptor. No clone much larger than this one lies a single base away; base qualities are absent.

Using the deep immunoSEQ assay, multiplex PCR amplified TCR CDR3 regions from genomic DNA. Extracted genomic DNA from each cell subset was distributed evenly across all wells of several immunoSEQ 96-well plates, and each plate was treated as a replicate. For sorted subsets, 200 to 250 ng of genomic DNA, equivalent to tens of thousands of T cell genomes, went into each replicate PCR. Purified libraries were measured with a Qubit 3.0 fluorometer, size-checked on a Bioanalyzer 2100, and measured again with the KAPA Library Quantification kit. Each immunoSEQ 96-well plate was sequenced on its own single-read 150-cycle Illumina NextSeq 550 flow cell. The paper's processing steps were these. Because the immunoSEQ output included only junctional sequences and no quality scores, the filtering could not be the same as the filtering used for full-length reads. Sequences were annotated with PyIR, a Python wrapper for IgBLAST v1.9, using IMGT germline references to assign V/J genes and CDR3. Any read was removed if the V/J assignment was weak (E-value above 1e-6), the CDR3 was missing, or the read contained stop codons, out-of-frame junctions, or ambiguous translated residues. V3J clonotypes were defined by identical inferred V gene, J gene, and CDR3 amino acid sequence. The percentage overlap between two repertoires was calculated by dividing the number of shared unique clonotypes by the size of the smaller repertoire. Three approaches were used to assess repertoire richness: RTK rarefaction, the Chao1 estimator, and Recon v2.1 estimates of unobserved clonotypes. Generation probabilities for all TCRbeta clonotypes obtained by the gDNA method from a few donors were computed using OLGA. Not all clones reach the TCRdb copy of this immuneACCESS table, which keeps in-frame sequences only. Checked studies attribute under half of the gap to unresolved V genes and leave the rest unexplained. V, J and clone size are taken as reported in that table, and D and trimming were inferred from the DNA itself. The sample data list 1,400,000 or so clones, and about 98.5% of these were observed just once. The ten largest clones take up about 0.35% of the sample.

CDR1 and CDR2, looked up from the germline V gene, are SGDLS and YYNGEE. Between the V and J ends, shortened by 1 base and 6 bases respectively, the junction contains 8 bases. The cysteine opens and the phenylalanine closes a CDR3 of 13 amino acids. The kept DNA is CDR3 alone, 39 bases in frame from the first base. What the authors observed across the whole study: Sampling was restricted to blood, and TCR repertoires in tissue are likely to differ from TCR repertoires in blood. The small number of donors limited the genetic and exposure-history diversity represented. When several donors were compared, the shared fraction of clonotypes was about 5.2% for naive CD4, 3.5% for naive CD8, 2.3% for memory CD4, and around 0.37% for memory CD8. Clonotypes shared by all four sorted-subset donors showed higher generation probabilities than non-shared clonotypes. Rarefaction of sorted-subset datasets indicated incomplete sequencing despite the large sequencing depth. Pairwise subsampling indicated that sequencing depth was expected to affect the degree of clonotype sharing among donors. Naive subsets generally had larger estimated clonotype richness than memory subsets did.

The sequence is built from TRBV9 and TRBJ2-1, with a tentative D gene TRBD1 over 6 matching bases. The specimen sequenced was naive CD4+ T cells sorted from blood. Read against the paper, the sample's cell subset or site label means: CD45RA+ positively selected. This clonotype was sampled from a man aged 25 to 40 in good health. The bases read TGTGCCAGCAGCGTACAGGGGTTCAATGAGCAGTTCTTC. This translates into CASSVQGFNEQFF.